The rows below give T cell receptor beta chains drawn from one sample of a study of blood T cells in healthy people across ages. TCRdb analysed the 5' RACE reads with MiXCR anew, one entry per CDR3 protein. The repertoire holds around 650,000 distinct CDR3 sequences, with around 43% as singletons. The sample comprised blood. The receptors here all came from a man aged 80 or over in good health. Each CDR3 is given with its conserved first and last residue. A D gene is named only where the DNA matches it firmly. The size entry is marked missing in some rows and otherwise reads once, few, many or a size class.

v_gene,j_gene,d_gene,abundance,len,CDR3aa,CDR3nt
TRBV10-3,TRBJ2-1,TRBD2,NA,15,CAISLRTSGRDEQFF,TGTGCCATCAGCCTAAGGACTAGCGGGAGGGATGAGCAGTTCTTC
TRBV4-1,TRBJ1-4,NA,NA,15,CASSQVRDRNEKLFF,TGCGCCAGCAGCCAAGTCAGGGACCGTAATGAAAAACTGTTTTTT
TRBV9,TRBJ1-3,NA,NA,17,CASSVGPSGISGNTIYF,TGTGCCAGCAGCGTAGGACCCTCGGGTATATCTGGAAACACCATATATTTT
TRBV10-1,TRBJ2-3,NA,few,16,CASREASIRGTDTQYF,TGCGCCAGCAGAGAAGCTAGCATAAGGGGCACAGATACGCAGTATTTT
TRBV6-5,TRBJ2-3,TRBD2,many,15,CASTKGTTAVDTQYF,TGTGCCAGCACCAAGGGGACTACCGCGGTAGATACGCAGTATTTT
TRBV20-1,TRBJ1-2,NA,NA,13,CSARRDGYYGYTF,TGCAGTGCTAGACGGGACGGCTACTATGGCTACACCTTC
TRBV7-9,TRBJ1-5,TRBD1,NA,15,CASSWGGQNNQPQHF,TGTGCCAGCAGCTGGGGGGGACAGAACAATCAGCCCCAGCATTTT
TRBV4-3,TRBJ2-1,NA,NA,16,CASSQDVSGSYNEQFF,TGCGCCAGCAGCCAAGATGTCAGCGGATCCTACAATGAGCAGTTCTTC
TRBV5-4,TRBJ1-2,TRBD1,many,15,CASSPRDRKNYGYTF,TGTGCCAGCAGCCCACGGGACAGGAAAAACTATGGCTACACCTTC
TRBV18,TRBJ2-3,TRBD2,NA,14,CASIGTSGRDTQYF,TGTGCCAGCATCGGGACTAGCGGGAGAGATACGCAGTATTTT
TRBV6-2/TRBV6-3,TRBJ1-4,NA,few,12,CASGQPIEKLFF,TGTGCCAGCGGACAGCCTATTGAAAAACTGTTTTTT
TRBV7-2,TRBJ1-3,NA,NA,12,CASSPGHYTIYF,TGTGCCAGCAGCCCGGGACATTACACCATATATTTT
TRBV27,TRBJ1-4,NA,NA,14,CASSYSTTNEKLFF,TGTGCCAGCAGTTACAGCACAACTAATGAAAAACTGTTTTTT
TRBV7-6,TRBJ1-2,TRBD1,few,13,CASSPGQGRSYTF,TGTGCCAGCAGCCCCGGACAGGGCCGGAGCTACACCTTC
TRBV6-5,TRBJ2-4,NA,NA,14,CASRAILAKNIQYF,TGTGCCAGCAGGGCGATACTAGCCAAAAACATTCAGTACTTC
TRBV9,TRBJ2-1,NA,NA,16,CASSVVSGGGGNEQFF,TGTGCCAGCAGCGTAGTGTCGGGGGGAGGGGGCAATGAGCAGTTCTTC
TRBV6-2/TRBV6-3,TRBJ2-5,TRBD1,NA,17,CASSFPGQGASWETQYF,TGTGCCAGCAGTTTTCCGGGACAGGGGGCTTCGTGGGAGACCCAGTACTTC
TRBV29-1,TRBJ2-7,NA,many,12,CSVVTRTYEQYF,TGCAGCGTTGTGACTAGGACCTACGAGCAGTACTTC
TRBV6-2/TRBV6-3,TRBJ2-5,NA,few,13,CASRRGRGETQYF,TGTGCCAGCAGAAGGGGCAGGGGCGAGACCCAGTACTTC
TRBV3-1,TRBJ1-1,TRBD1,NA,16,CASSREAGGMNTEAFF,TGTGCCAGCAGTCGAGAGGCAGGGGGTATGAACACTGAAGCTTTCTTT
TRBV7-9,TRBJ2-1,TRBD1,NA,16,CASSLEGTGANNEQFF,TGTGCCAGCAGCTTAGAAGGGACAGGGGCCAACAATGAGCAGTTCTTC
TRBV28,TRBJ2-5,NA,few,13,CASSRGGPETQYF,TGTGCCAGCAGTCGTGGGGGTCCGGAGACCCAGTACTTC
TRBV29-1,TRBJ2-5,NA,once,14,CGGTDLALGNEQYF,TGCGGCGGCACGGATCTAGCCTTGGGCAATGAGCAGTACTTC
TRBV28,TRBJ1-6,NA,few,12,CASSKANSPLHF,TGTGCCAGCAGCAAGGCTAATTCACCCCTCCACTTT
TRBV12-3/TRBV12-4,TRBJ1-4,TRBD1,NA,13,CASRGQSNEKLFF,TGTGCCAGCCGGGGACAGTCGAATGAAAAACTGTTTTTT